Below, 16 T cell receptor beta chains from the same sample are listed, as sequenced in a study of T cells in Graves' hyperthyroidism and ophthalmopathy. Amplification targeted TCR beta CDR3 regions from RNA transcripts. A first-round RT-PCR of the TCR CDR3 used the HTBI primer set. One entry per CDR3 protein, called by TCRdb with MiXCR from the multiplex PCR reads. The sample includes hundreds of thousands of distinct CDR3 sequences, approximately 40% seen only once; the top ten take more than 7%. The sequencing sample was made of blood. These receptors all come from a man between 18 and 29 years old with Graves' hyperthyroidism.

This clonotype was observed at least ten times. The chain carries TRBV6-5 and TRBJ1-5; no definite D call. CDR1 and CDR2 from the germline V gene are MNHEY and SVGAGI. Deletions cut 4 bases from V and 5 bases from J, with 9 bases between. The CDR3 runs 13 residues. Here the CDR3 reads CASSSTPDQPQHF. CDR3 in DNA: TGTGCCAGCAGTTCCACCCCCGATCAGCCCCAGCATTTT.

This clonotype appeared many times. The rearrangement joins TRBV29-1 to TRBJ2-7; D gene uncertain. Germline V gene data show CDR1 as SQVTM and CDR2 as ANQGSEA. The CDR3 consists of 11 residues. Trimming pared 5 bases from V and 2 bases from J, leaving 7 bases between. The CDR3 bases are TGCAGCGTTCTGGCCACCTACGAGCAGTACTTC. Translating gives CSVLATYEQYF.

The V gene is TRBV4-1, the J gene TRBJ1-1, with D perhaps matching TRBD1 (6 bases). The CDR3 covers 14 residues. Germline CDR1 and CDR2: MGHRA and YSYEKL. V was clipped by 5 bases and J by 1 base, with 11 bases between them. CDR3 sequence: CASSAQGENTEAFF. As DNA, the CDR3 is TGCGCCAGCAGCGCACAGGGAGAGAACACTGAAGCTTTCTTT.

V is TRBV20-1 and J is TRBJ2-3; no clear D. V was clipped by 5 bases and J by 4 bases, with 13 bases between them. The CDR3 loop spans 13 amino acids. From germline, CDR1 is DFQATT and CDR2 SNEGSKA (reference sequence). In DNA, the CDR3 is TGCAGTGCTGGAATCTCCCCATCAGATACGCAGTATTTT. Translating it yields CSAGISPSDTQYF.

This clonotype was observed a handful of times. DNA of the CDR3: TGTGCCAGCAGAGGGTGGGGGACTCAAGAGACCCAGTACTTC. Encoded protein: CASRGWGTQETQYF. The chain uses TRBV7-6 and TRBJ2-5; D perhaps matches TRBD2 (6 bases). Looked up from germline, CDR1 is SGHVS and CDR2 is FNYEAQ. This CDR3 is 14 amino acids long. Trimming removed 6 bases at V and 2 bases at J, with 13 bases between.

Worth noting for this clonotype: The conserved phenylalanine or tryptophan normally closing the CDR3 is absent here, so this likely arose from a read error. V is TRBV19 and J is TRBJ2-7; 9 nucleotides line up with TRBD1. The CDR3 runs to 14 residues. Germline values: CDR1 LNHDA, CDR2 SQIVND (reference sequence). The ends lost 9 bases at V and 2 bases at J; junction bases unmatched: 8. The CDR3 protein is CASSATGGPYEQYL. As DNA, the CDR3 is TGTGCCAGCAGCGCGACAGGGGGGCCCTACGAGCAGTACCTC.

This chain joins TRBV2 and TRBJ1-3, with D unresolved. V gave up 7 bases and J gave up 2 bases, with 9 bases separating them. CDR3 size: 13 residues. Germline assignment: CDR1 SNHLY and CDR2 FYNNEI. The CDR3 here is CASNEGAGNTIYF. The CDR3 nucleotides read TGTGCCAGCAATGAGGGTGCTGGAAACACCATATATTTT.

This clonotype was picked up a small number of times. The genes are TRBV9 and TRBJ1-4, with D unresolved. This CDR3 has 14 amino acids. V lost 1 base and J 0 bases, leaving 4 bases between the germline ends. From germline, CDR1 is SGDLS and CDR2 YYNGEE. The CDR3 loop is CASSVHATNEKLFF. The CDR3 DNA sequence: TGTGCCAGCAGCGTACACGCAACTAATGAAAAACTGTTTTTT.

The CDR3 nucleotides are TGTGCCAGCAGCCAAGCCGGGGGGCTCTATGGCTACACCTTC. Translated: CASSQAGGLYGYTF. The chain has TRBV14 and TRBJ1-2; the D gene is possibly TRBD1 (6 bases). Germline values: CDR1 SGHDN, CDR2 FVKESK. The V end was cut by 1 base, the J end by 4 bases, with 10 bases between. CDR3 length: 14 residues.

This chain uses TRBV6-1 with TRBJ1-4, with TRBD1 matching 7 bases. Trimming took 8 bases from V and 8 from J; bases not matched to a gene: 11. Germline values: CDR1 MNHNS, CDR2 SASEGT. The CDR3 has 14 amino acids. The CDR3 loop reads CASGMTGTGEKLFF. CDR3 nucleotide sequence: TGTGCCAGCGGGATGACAGGGACGGGAGAAAAACTGTTTTTT.

V is TRBV5-1 and J is TRBJ2-5; TRBD1 agrees at 9 bases. The CDR3 runs to 15 residues. V shed 8 bases and J 5 bases; nucleotides not matched to a gene: 13. Germline loops: CDR1 SGHRS, CDR2 YFSETQ. CDR3 coding DNA: TGCGCCAGTCGGGGGACAGGGAATCCGGTCGAGACCCAGTACTTC. It yields the protein CASRGTGNPVETQYF.

The chain has TRBV12-3 or TRBV12-4 and TRBJ2-2; D call uncertain. Trimming cost V 6 bases and J 6 bases, with 14 bases left between them. CDR3 length equals 14 residues. CDR3 in amino acids: CASSFGPLSGELFF. CDR3 sequence (DNA): TGTGCCAGCAGCTTTGGGCCGCTGTCCGGGGAGCTGTTTTTT.

The chain couples TRBV12-3 or TRBV12-4 to TRBJ2-7; no firm D call. The length of the CDR3 is 14 residues. Trimming left V 5 bases short and J 3 bases short, with 14 bases between. The CDR3 is CASSPLGLIYEQYF. CDR3 coding DNA: TGTGCCAGCAGTCCTCTTGGCCTAATCTACGAGCAGTACTTC.

This clonotype was detected many times. The V gene is TRBV2, the J gene TRBJ1-5; 8 positions match TRBD1. The CDR3 contains 14 residues. The junction had 5 bases not matched to a gene; V was cut back by 6 bases and J by 4 bases. Germline V lookup: CDR1 SNHLY, CDR2 FYNNEI. CDR3 protein: CASRYGQGNQPQHF. In DNA, the CDR3 is TGTGCCAGCAGATACGGACAGGGTAATCAGCCCCAGCATTTT.

Concerning this clonotype itself: The final CDR3 position lacks the conserved phenylalanine or tryptophan, pointing to a likely read error. The DNA is omitted, as the CDR3 cannot be located on it reliably, and the CDR3 follows TCRdb's listing. The chain joins TRBV5-8 to TRBJ1-3. Germline V lookup: CDR1 SGHTS, CDR2 YDEGEE. The CDR3 is 10 residues long, ends included. CDR3 region: CASSFRTSPK.

This clonotype was observed a handful of times. This sequence joins TRBV7-2 and TRBJ1-1; D might be TRBD1 (6 bases). CDR1 is SGHTA and CDR2 is FQGNSA in the germline V gene. The CDR3 is made up of 15 amino acids. V was clipped by 1 base and J by 0 bases, with 9 bases between them. This CDR3 is CASSLGGGVNTEAFF. CDR3 coding DNA: TGTGCCAGCAGCTTAGGAGGGGGGGTGAACACTGAAGCTTTCTTT.